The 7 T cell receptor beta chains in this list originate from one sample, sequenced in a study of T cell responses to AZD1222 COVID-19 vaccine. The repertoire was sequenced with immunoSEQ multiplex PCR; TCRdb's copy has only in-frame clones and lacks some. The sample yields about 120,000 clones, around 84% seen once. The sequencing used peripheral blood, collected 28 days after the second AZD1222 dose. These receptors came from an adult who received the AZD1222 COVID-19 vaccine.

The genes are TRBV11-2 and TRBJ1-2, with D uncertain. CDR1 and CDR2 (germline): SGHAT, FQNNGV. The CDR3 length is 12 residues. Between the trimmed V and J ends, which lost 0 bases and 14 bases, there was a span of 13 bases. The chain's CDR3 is CASSLEGTRATF. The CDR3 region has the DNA TGTGCCAGCAGCTTAGAAGGCACCCGCGCTACCTTC. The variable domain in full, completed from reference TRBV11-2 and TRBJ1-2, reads EAGVAQSPRYKIIEKRQSVAFWCNPISGHATLYWYQQILGQGPKLLIQFQNNGVVDDSQLPKDRFSAERLKGVDSTLKIQPAKLEDSAVYLCASSLEGTRATFGSGTRLTVV.

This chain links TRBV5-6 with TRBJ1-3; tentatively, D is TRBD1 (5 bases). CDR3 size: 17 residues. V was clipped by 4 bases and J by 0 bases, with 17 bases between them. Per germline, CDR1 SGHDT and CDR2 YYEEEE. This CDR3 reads CASSGALGRASGNTIYF. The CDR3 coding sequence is TGTGCCAGCAGCGGGGCCCTTGGGAGGGCCTCTGGAAACACCATATATTTT.

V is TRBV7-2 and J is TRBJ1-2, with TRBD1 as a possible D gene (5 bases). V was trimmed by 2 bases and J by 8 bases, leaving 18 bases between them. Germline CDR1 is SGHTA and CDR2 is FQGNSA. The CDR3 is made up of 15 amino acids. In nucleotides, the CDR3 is TGTGCCAGCAGCTTAATGATACAGGTGGTAAACGGCTACACCTTC. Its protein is CASSLMIQVVNGYTF.

The CDR3 sequence: CASSLSHTGAGNGYTF. The CDR3 DNA sequence: TGTGCCAGCAGCTTAAGCCACACAGGGGCAGGAAATGGCTACACCTTC. This chain uses TRBV7-3 with TRBJ1-2; 7 nucleotides agree with TRBD1. Trimming took 1 base from V and 6 from J; bases not matched to a gene: 11. The CDR3 spans 16 residues. From germline, CDR1 is SGHTA and CDR2 FQGTGA. Complete variable domain (other parts from reference TRBV7-3 and TRBJ1-2): GAGVSQTPSNKVTEKGKYVELRCDPISGHTALYWYRQSLGQGPEFLIYFQGTGAADDSGLPNDRFFAVRPEGSVSTLKIQRTERGDSAVYLCASSLSHTGAGNGYTFGSGTRLTVV.

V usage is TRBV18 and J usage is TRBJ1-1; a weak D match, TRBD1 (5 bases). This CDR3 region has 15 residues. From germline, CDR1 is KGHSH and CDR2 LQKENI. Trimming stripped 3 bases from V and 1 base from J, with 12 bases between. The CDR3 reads CASSPMGVENTEAFF. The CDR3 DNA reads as TGTGCCAGCTCACCGATGGGGGTGGAGAACACTGAAGCTTTCTTT. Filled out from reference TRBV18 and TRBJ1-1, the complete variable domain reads NAGVMQNPRHLVRRRGQEARLRCSPMKGHSHVYWYRQLPEEGLKFMVYLQKENIIDESGMPKERFSAEFPKEGPSILRIQQVVRGDSAAYFCASSPMGVENTEAFFGQGTRLTVV.

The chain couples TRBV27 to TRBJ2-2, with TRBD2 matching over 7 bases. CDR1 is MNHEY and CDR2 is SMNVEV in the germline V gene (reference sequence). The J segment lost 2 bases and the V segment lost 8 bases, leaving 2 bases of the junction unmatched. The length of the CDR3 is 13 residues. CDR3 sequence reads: CASGRVNTGELFF. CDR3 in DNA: TGTGCCAGCGGGAGGGTCAACACCGGGGAGCTGTTTTTT.

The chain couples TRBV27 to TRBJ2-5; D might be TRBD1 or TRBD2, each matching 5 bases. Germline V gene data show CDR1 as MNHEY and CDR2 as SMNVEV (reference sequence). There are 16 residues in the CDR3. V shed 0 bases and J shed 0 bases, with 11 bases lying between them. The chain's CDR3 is CASSLSTWGYQETQYF. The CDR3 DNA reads TGTGCCAGCAGTTTATCTACCTGGGGGTACCAAGAGACCCAGTACTTC.